A single sample is the source of the 21 T cell receptor beta chains below, sequenced in a study of PD-L1 blockade in urothelial cancer. TCRdb's table, derived via immunoSEQ multiplex PCR, lists solely in-frame clones and lacks some. The sample includes about 130,000 clones, approximately 84% seen only once; the top ten take under 3.5%. Regarding time point: pretreatment peripheral blood. Sample: PBMCs, taken around atezolizumab (anti-PD-L1) treatment. These receptor sequences come from a man between 45 and 60 years old with urothelial cancer.

This clone was counted once. The rearrangement joins TRBV7-9 to TRBJ2-2; 9 bases fit TRBD1. The germline V gene encodes CDR1 SEHNR and CDR2 FQNEAQ (reference sequence). V gave up 10 bases and J gave up 2 bases; unmatched junction bases: 14. The CDR3 extends over 17 amino acids. This chain's CDR3 is CAIPGQGIHLNTGELFF. CDR3 nucleotides: TGTGCCATTCCGGGACAGGGCATCCATTTAAACACCGGGGAGCTGTTTTTT.

CDR3 coding DNA: TGTGCCAGCAGCGCGACCCAGACACGCCTTCGAGGAAACACCATATATTTT. This encodes CASSATQTRLRGNTIYF. V gene TRBV9 combines with J gene TRBJ1-3; no clear D. This CDR3 contains 17 residues. Looked up from germline, CDR1 is SGDLS and CDR2 is YYNGEE. V lost 3 bases, J lost 4 bases, and 20 bases lay in between.

The rearrangement uses TRBV7-8 and TRBJ1-1, with TRBD1 as a possible D gene (5 bases). This CDR3 spans 14 amino acids. Germline CDR1 and CDR2: SGHVS and FQNEAQ. Trimming removed 1 base at V and 3 bases at J, with 9 bases between. In DNA, the CDR3 is TGTGCCAGCAGCTTAGTTGGGGGGGACACTGAAGCTTTCTTT. It translates to CASSLVGGDTEAFF.

The rearrangement links TRBV14 to TRBJ2-2; 7 bases are a match to TRBD2. The CDR3 is made up of 16 amino acids. J lost 4 bases, V lost 4 bases, and 9 bases had no gene match. Per germline, CDR1 SGHDN and CDR2 FVKESK. CDR3 region: CASSLWTRGLTGELFF. The CDR3 DNA reads TGTGCCAGCAGCCTCTGGACTAGGGGTCTCACCGGGGAGCTGTTTTTT.

This chain links TRBV18 with TRBJ1-5; 8 positions match TRBD1. Trimming took 4 bases from V and 2 from J; bases not matched to a gene: 7. This CDR3 spans 16 amino acids. Per germline, CDR1 KGHSH and CDR2 LQKENI. The CDR3 DNA is TGTGCCAGCTCACAGCAGGGGGCGTCCGGCAATCAGCCCCAGCATTTT. Translating gives CASSQQGASGNQPQHF.

Remarks on this clone: Additional DNA sequences in this sample encode the identical CDR3. The chain couples TRBV28 to TRBJ2-2; 8 nucleotides align to TRBD2. J gave up 5 bases and V 3 bases, and 5 bases lay outside the gene matches. Germline CDR1 and CDR2: MDHEN and SYDVKM. The CDR3 sequence is 15 residues long. This CDR3 is CASSLSLAGTGELFF. The CDR3 DNA sequence: TGTGCCAGCAGTTTGTCGCTAGCGGGTACCGGGGAGCTGTTTTTT.

The chain carries TRBV2 and TRBJ1-1; possibly TRBD1 for D (5 bases). The CDR3 contains 15 residues. The germline V gene has CDR1 SNHLY and CDR2 FYNNEI. V was clipped by 6 bases and J by 0 bases, with 14 bases between them. CDR3 nucleotides: TGTGCCAGCAGGCTAGCGGGGCGCATGAACACTGAAGCTTTCTTT. Amino acids: CASRLAGRMNTEAFF. The full variable domain, with the rest looked up from reference TRBV2 and TRBJ1-1, is EPEVTQTPSHQVTQMGQEVILRCVPISNHLYFYWYRQILGQKVEFLVSFYNNEISEKSEIFDDQFSVERPDGSNFTLKIRSTKLEDSAMYFCASRLAGRMNTEAFFGQGTRLTVV.

The chain joins TRBV19 to TRBJ1-5; tentatively, D is TRBD1 (5 bases). Trimming removed 6 bases from V and 3 bases from J, with 21 bases in between. The germline gives CDR1 LNHDA, CDR2 SQIVND (reference sequence). The CDR3 extends over 17 amino acids. The CDR3 region is CASSHSTGGQNNQPQHF. The DNA of the CDR3 is TGTGCCAGTAGCCACAGCACAGGAGGGCAGAACAATCAGCCCCAGCATTTT.

The V call is TRBV28, the J call TRBJ1-4, with D unresolved. V was clipped by 3 bases and J by 7 bases, with 6 bases between them. The CDR3 runs to 12 residues. CDR1 and CDR2 (germline): MDHEN, SYDVKM. The CDR3 loop reads CASSLRSEKLFF. CDR3 sequence (DNA): TGTGCCAGCAGTTTGCGGAGTGAAAAACTGTTTTTT. The full variable domain, rest sourced from reference TRBV28 and TRBJ1-4, is DVKVTQSSRYLVKRTGEKVFLECVQDMDHENMFWYRQDPGLGLRLIYFSYDVKMKEKGDIPEGYSVSREKKERFSLILESASTNQTSMYLCASSLRSEKLFFGSGTQLSVL.

V and J are TRBV5-6 and TRBJ1-4; 9 nucleotides line up with TRBD1. V lost 3 bases and J lost 6; bases outside the gene matches: 3. The CDR3 sequence is 14 residues long. Germline loops: CDR1 SGHDT, CDR2 YYEEEE. DNA for the CDR3: TGTGCCAGCAGCTGGGACAGGGAAGATGAAAAACTGTTTTTT. Translating gives CASSWDREDEKLFF.

The rearrangement joins TRBV7-9 to TRBJ2-1; D call uncertain. CDR1 is SEHNR and CDR2 is FQNEAQ in the germline V gene (reference sequence). With 1 base removed from V and 8 bases from J, the gap between germline ends came to 3 bases. The CDR3 length is 11 residues. In DNA form, the CDR3 reads TGTGCCAGCAGCTTAGTAGATGAGCAGTTCTTC. Translating it yields CASSLVDEQFF.

The chain combines TRBV5-1 with TRBJ1-2; 9 bases line up with TRBD1. V dropped 0 bases and J dropped 6; count of bases not matched to a gene: 12. Germline-derived CDR1 and CDR2 are SGHRS and YFSETQ. The CDR3 has 17 residues. CDR3 coding DNA: TGCGCCAGCAGCTTGGGTTACCGGGACAGGGATACTGATGGCTACACCTTC. Protein product: CASSLGYRDRDTDGYTF.

The rearrangement links TRBV19 to TRBJ2-2, with a tentative D call TRBD2 (5 bases). This CDR3 comprises 14 residues. The germline V gene has CDR1 LNHDA and CDR2 SQIVND (reference sequence). Trimming took off 5 bases at V and 3 bases at J, with 10 bases between the two ends. The DNA for the CDR3 is TGTGCCAGTAGTCCTAGGACTCACACCGGGGAGCTGTTTTTT. Amino acid sequence: CASSPRTHTGELFF.

V and J are TRBV2 and TRBJ2-5; maybe TRBD1 (5 bases). The germline CDR1 and CDR2 sequences are SNHLY and FYNNEI. V was clipped by 7 bases and J by 0 bases, with 12 bases between them. The CDR3 loop spans 14 amino acids. Here the CDR3 DNA reads TGTGCCAGCACCACCCAGGGATACCAAGAGACCCAGTACTTC. Protein product: CASTTQGYQETQYF.

The chain carries TRBV7-8 and TRBJ2-5, with D possibly being TRBD2 (6 bases). V lost 5 bases, J lost 7 bases, and 17 bases lay in between. Germline V gene data show CDR1 as SGHVS and CDR2 as FQNEAQ. The CDR3 runs 14 residues. The CDR3 DNA follows: TGTGCCAGCAGCGCCTCGGGAGCCCCAGGGACCCAGTACTTC. Protein: CASSASGAPGTQYF.

The rearrangement uses TRBV28 and TRBJ2-7; 7 nucleotides align to TRBD2. CDR3 length equals 14 residues. The J segment lost 5 bases and the V segment lost 3 bases, leaving 7 bases of the junction unmatched. CDR1 MDHEN and CDR2 SYDVKM come from the germline V gene. CDR3 DNA sequence: TGTGCCAGCAGTTTTCCCGGACTAGTTGACGAGCAGTACTTC. Its translation: CASSFPGLVDEQYF.

The gene calls are TRBV5-5 and TRBJ1-5; possible D gene TRBD1, 5 bases. Germline lookup yields CDR1 SGHKS and CDR2 YYEKEE (reference sequence). Deletions cut 0 bases from V and 3 bases from J, with 13 bases between. There are 16 residues in the CDR3. The chain's CDR3 is CASSLGGAGANQPQHF. CDR3 in DNA: TGTGCCAGCAGCTTGGGCGGGGCAGGCGCCAATCAGCCCCAGCATTTT. Complete variable domain (other parts from reference TRBV5-5 and TRBJ1-5): DAGVTQSPTHLIKTRGQQVTLRCSPISGHKSVSWYQQVLGQGPQFIFQYYEKEERGRGNFPDRFSARQFPNYSSELNVNALLLGDSALYLCASSLGGAGANQPQHFGDGTRLSIL.

This chain uses TRBV2 with TRBJ1-1, with 7 bases aligning to TRBD1. V lost 6 bases, J lost 6 bases, and 13 bases stayed unmatched. The germline V gene encodes CDR1 SNHLY and CDR2 FYNNEI. The CDR3 runs to 15 residues. CDR3 sequence: CASRARDRRFSEAFF. For the CDR3, the DNA is TGTGCCAGCAGGGCTCGGGACAGACGTTTCTCTGAAGCTTTCTTT.

The chain carries TRBV12-2 and TRBJ2-5; the table gives TRBD1 as D, unverified against the DNA. TRBV12-2 is deemed a pseudogene. The CDR3 runs 18 residues. The CDR3 loop is CASRLAPPQVFCQETQYF. CDR3 nucleotides: TGTGCAAGTCGCTTAGCCCCTCCCCAGGTGTTTTGTCAAGAGACCCAGTACTTC.

V gene TRBV9 combines with J gene TRBJ2-5, with a tentative D call TRBD2 (5 bases). CDR3 length: 15 amino acids. Germline V gene data show CDR1 as SGDLS and CDR2 as YYNGEE. V was clipped by 1 base and J by 5 bases, with 15 bases between them. DNA for the CDR3: TGTGCCAGCAGCGTATCGGCAGCTAGAGGGGAGACCCAGTACTTC. This sequence encodes CASSVSAARGETQYF.

The gene calls are TRBV29-1 and TRBJ2-1; 10 bases fit TRBD2. The V and J ends lost 4 bases and 8 bases, in that order; junction bases with no gene match: 8. The CDR3 runs 14 residues. Germline V gene sequence: CDR1 SQVTM, CDR2 ANQGSEA. In DNA, the CDR3 is TGCAGCGTTGGGTGGCGACTAGCGGGCGATGAGCAGTTCTTC. Residues: CSVGWRLAGDEQFF.